A selection of T cell receptor beta chains follows, all from one sample in a study of CD8+ T cells in alopecia areata. Only in-frame clones appear in the TCRdb table, and some are missing; sequencing was by immunoSEQ multiplex PCR. The profile covers around 160,000 clones, with approximately 62% appearing a single time and about 14% taken by the ten largest. Sample: CD4+ T cells sorted from blood, taken at week 24, from a patient treated with tofacitinib. These TCRs come from a human donor with alopecia areata. Both conserved end residues are part of each CDR3. Each record gives: clone size, V gene, D gene, CDR3 length, J gene, CDR3 protein, CDR3 DNA. D genes are given only for firm matches. Expanded clones get a size class; other rows say once, few or many, or leave the size out.

clone_size: NA
v_call: TRBV5-4
d_call: NA
cdr3_length: 13
j_call: TRBJ2-3
cdr3_aa: CASSSSDVDTQYF
cdr3_nt: TGTGCCAGCAGCTCGAGTGATGTAGATACGCAGTATTTT

clone_size: NA
v_call: TRBV18
d_call: NA
cdr3_length: 14
j_call: TRBJ2-1
cdr3_aa: CASSPGTLYNEQFF
cdr3_nt: TGTGCCAGCTCACCCGGGACCTTGTACAATGAGCAGTTCTTC

clone_size: NA
v_call: TRBV10-3
d_call: TRBD2
cdr3_length: 14
j_call: TRBJ2-3
cdr3_aa: CAISLNGGLNTQYF
cdr3_nt: TGTGCCATCAGCCTAAACGGGGGGTTGAATACGCAGTATTTT

clone_size: NA
v_call: TRBV11-2
d_call: NA
cdr3_length: 13
j_call: TRBJ2-7
cdr3_aa: CASSLEPGSEQYF
cdr3_nt: TGTGCCAGCAGCTTAGAACCGGGCTCCGAGCAGTACTTC

clone_size: few
v_call: TRBV5-4
d_call: TRBD2
cdr3_length: 15
j_call: TRBJ2-2
cdr3_aa: CASSIAGANTGELFF
cdr3_nt: TGTGCCAGCAGTATAGCGGGAGCGAACACCGGGGAGCTGTTTTTT

clone_size: NA
v_call: TRBV7-2
d_call: TRBD2
cdr3_length: 18
j_call: TRBJ2-5
cdr3_aa: CASSTSRGGATISETQYF
cdr3_nt: TGTGCCAGCAGCACCAGCCGGGGGGGGGCGACAATCTCGGAGACCCAGTACTTC

clone_size: few
v_call: TRBV28
d_call: NA
cdr3_length: 10
j_call: TRBJ2-7
cdr3_aa: CASGYYEQYF
cdr3_nt: TGTGCCAGCGGGTACTACGAGCAGTACTTC

clone_size: few
v_call: TRBV29-1
d_call: NA
cdr3_length: 14
j_call: TRBJ2-3
cdr3_aa: CSVRAGIRGDTQYF
cdr3_nt: TGCAGCGTGCGCGCAGGGATTAGGGGAGATACGCAGTATTTT

clone_size: NA
v_call: TRBV6-5
d_call: NA
cdr3_length: 14
j_call: TRBJ1-2
cdr3_aa: CASTPGVRNYGYTF
cdr3_nt: TGTGCCAGCACTCCAGGGGTTCGGAACTATGGCTACACCTTC

clone_size: once
v_call: TRBV4-1
d_call: NA
cdr3_length: 14
j_call: TRBJ2-4
cdr3_aa: CASSREPGPETKHF
cdr3_nt: TGCGCCAGCAGCCGCGAACCGGGACCAGAAACTAAGCACTTC

clone_size: NA
v_call: TRBV30
d_call: NA
cdr3_length: 14
j_call: TRBJ2-5
cdr3_aa: CAWGQGGRGETQYF
cdr3_nt: TGTGCCTGGGGGCAAGGGGGGCGAGGGGAGACCCAGTACTTC

clone_size: few
v_call: TRBV29-1
d_call: NA
cdr3_length: 13
j_call: TRBJ1-1
cdr3_aa: CSVEVRANTEAFF
cdr3_nt: TGCAGCGTTGAGGTACGGGCGAACACTGAAGCTTTCTTT

clone_size: NA
v_call: TRBV5-6
d_call: NA
cdr3_length: 14
j_call: TRBJ1-5
cdr3_aa: CASSFRQVNQPQHF
cdr3_nt: TGTGCCAGCAGCTTTCGACAGGTCAATCAGCCCCAGCATTTT

clone_size: NA
v_call: TRBV6-5
d_call: NA
cdr3_length: 14
j_call: TRBJ1-6
cdr3_aa: CASSSEGSFSPLHF
cdr3_nt: TGTGCCAGCAGTTCTGAGGGGAGCTTCTCACCCCTCCACTTT

clone_size: NA
v_call: TRBV5-1
d_call: NA
cdr3_length: 13
j_call: TRBJ2-5
cdr3_aa: CASSLYSSETQYF
cdr3_nt: TGCGCCAGCAGCTTGTATTCTTCAGAGACCCAGTACTTC

clone_size: NA
v_call: TRBV12-5
d_call: NA
cdr3_length: 18
j_call: TRBJ2-2
cdr3_aa: CASGLLRAADKNTGELFF
cdr3_nt: TGTGCTAGTGGTTTGCTCCGGGCTGCAGACAAAAACACCGGGGAGCTGTTTTTT

clone_size: once
v_call: TRBV30
d_call: NA
cdr3_length: 15
j_call: TRBJ2-7
cdr3_aa: CAWSVPPPGYYEQYF
cdr3_nt: TGTGCCTGGAGTGTCCCACCGCCAGGGTACTACGAGCAGTACTTC

clone_size: few
v_call: TRBV6-5
d_call: TRBD1
cdr3_length: 15
j_call: TRBJ2-5
cdr3_aa: CASSLDRGRQETQYF
cdr3_nt: TGTGCCAGCAGTCTGGACAGGGGGCGCCAAGAGACCCAGTACTTC

clone_size: NA
v_call: TRBV4-1
d_call: TRBD1
cdr3_length: 14
j_call: TRBJ2-3
cdr3_aa: CASSPGQGTDTQYF
cdr3_nt: TGCGCCAGCAGCCCGGGACAGGGCACAGATACGCAGTATTTT

clone_size: NA
v_call: TRBV7-2
d_call: NA
cdr3_length: 14
j_call: TRBJ2-7
cdr3_aa: CASSIGSRSPEQYF
cdr3_nt: TGTGCCAGCAGCATTGGAAGTCGATCCCCCGAGCAGTACTTC